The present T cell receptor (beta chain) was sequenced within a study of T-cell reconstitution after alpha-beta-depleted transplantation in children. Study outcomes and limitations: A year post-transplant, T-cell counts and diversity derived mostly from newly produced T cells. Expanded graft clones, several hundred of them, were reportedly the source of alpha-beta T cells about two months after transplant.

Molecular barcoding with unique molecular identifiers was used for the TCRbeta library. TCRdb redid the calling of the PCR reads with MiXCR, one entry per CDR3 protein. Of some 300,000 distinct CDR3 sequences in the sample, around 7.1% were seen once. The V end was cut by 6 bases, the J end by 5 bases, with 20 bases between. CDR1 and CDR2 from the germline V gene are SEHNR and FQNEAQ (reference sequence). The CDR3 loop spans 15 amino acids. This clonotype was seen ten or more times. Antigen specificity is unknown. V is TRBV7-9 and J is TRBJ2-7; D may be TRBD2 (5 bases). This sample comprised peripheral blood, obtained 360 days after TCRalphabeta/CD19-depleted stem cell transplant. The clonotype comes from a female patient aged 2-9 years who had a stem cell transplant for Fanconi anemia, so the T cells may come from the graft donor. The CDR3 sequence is CASRRLEGNVDEQYF. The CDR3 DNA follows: TGTGCCAGCAGGCGTCTTGAGGGTAATGTCGACGAGCAGTACTTC.